This entry describes one T cell receptor beta chain. This entry is derived from a study of response to subunit inactivated influenza vaccine. In TCRdb, the RT-PCR reads were re-called with MiXCR into one record per CDR3 protein. The sample holds roughly 460,000 distinct CDR3 sequences, 9.5% to 12% seen once. The sample was PBMCs from blood, taken around seven weeks after vaccination. This receptor was obtained from a middle-aged man who received an inactivated influenza vaccine.

The CDR3 bases are TGCGCCAGCAGCTTGGCCGGGCAGTTCGCGAACACCGGGGAGCTGTTTTTT. Its translation: CASSLAGQFANTGELFF. The V gene is TRBV5-1, the J gene TRBJ2-2, with unresolved D. V lost 0 bases and J lost 0, with 12 bases in between. The CDR3 runs 17 residues. CDR1 and CDR2 (germline): SGHRS, YFSETQ.